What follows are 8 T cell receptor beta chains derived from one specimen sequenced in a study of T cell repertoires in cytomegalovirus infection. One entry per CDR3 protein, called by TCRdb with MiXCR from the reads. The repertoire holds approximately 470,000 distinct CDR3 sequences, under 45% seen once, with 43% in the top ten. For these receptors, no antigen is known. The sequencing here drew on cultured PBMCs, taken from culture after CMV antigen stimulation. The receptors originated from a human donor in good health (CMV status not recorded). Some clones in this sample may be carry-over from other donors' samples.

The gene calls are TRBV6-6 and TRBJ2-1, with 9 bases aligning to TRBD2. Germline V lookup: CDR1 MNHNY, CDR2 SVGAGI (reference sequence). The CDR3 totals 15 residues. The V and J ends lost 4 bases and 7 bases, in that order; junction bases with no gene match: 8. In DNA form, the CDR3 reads TGTGCCAGCAGTTCGACTAGCGGAGGGTGGAATGAGCAGTTCTTC. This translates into CASSSTSGGWNEQFF.

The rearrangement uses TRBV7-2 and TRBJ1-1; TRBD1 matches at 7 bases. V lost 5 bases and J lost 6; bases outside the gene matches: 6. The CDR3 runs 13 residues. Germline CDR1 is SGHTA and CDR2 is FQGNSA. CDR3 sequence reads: CASSTTGVAEAFF. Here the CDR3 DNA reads TGTGCCAGCAGCACCACAGGGGTCGCTGAAGCTTTCTTT.

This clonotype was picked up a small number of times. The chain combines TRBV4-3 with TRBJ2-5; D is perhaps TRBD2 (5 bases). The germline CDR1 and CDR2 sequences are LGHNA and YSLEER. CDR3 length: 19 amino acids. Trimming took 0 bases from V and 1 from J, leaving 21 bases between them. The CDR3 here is CASSQETKPRGLSQETQYF. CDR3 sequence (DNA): TGCGCCAGCAGCCAAGAGACTAAACCTCGTGGTCTGTCCCAAGAGACCCAGTACTTC.

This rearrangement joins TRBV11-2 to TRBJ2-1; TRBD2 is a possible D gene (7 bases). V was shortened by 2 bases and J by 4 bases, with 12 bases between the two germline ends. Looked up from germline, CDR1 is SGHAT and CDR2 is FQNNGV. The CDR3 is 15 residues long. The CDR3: CASSLWGGRYNEQFF. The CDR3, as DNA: TGTGCCAGCAGCTTATGGGGGGGCCGTTACAATGAGCAGTTCTTC.

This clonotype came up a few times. CDR3 residues: CASSLVGQGLDEQFF. The CDR3 region has the DNA TGTGCCAGCAGCTTAGTCGGACAGGGATTGGATGAGCAGTTCTTC. The chain combines TRBV7-2 with TRBJ2-1, with 8 positions matching TRBD1. CDR1 and CDR2 from the germline V gene are SGHTA and FQGNSA. This CDR3 comprises 15 residues. V shed 1 base, J shed 8 bases, and the junction held 7 bases outside the gene matches.

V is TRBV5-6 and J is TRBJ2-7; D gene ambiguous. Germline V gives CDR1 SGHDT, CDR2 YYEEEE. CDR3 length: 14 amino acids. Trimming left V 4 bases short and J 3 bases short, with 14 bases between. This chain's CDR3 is CASSLTPDDYEQYF. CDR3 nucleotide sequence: TGTGCCAGCAGCCTCACACCGGATGACTACGAGCAGTACTTC.

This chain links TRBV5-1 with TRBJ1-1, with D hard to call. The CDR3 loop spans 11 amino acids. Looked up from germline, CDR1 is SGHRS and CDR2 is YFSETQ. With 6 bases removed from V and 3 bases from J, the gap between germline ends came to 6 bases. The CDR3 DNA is TGCGCCAGCAAGGGCTACACTGAAGCTTTCTTT. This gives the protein CASKGYTEAFF.

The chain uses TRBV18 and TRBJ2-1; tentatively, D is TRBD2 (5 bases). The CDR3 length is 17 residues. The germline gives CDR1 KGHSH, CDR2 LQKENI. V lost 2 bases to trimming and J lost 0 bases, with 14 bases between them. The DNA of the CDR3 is TGTGCCAGCTCACCATCCCCCGCGCGGGTCTCCTACAATGAGCAGTTCTTC. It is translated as CASSPSPARVSYNEQFF.